A single sample gave rise to the 10 T cell receptor beta chains below, sequenced in a study of a mutant IDH1 vaccine in newly diagnosed glioma. Sequencing was performed with immunoSEQ multiplex PCR; in TCRdb, only in-frame clones are kept and a portion is missing. The sample carries 60,000 to 65,000 clones, 75% to 85% recorded once. The time point here: week 35, safety follow-up. The vaccine gave 300 ug of a 20-mer mutant IDH1 peptide subcutaneously per dose. These receptors' targets are unknown. The starting material was PBMCs, obtained from a glioma patient whose treatment included an IDH1 peptide vaccine. These receptors originate from a middle-aged man with glioma.

The chain is built from TRBV9 and TRBJ2-4; TRBD2 matches 10 bases. CDR3 length: 17 residues. Trimming removed 1 base from V and 7 bases from J; junction bases left unmatched: 11. CDR1 is SGDLS and CDR2 is YYNGEE in the germline V gene. This CDR3 is CASSVQPLAGEGNIQYF. CDR3 coding DNA: TGTGCCAGCAGCGTACAGCCGCTAGCGGGAGAGGGGAACATTCAGTACTTC. Supplemented by reference TRBV9 and TRBJ2-4, the full variable domain reads DSGVTQTPKHLITATGQRVTLRCSPRSGDLSVYWYQQSLDQGLQFLIQYYNGEERAKGNILERFSAQQFPDLHSELNLSSLELGDSALYFCASSVQPLAGEGNIQYFGAGTRLSVL.

This chain connects TRBV29-1 to TRBJ2-2, with 11 positions matching TRBD2. This CDR3 has 13 residues. CDR1 is SQVTM, CDR2 ANQGSEA, per germline. V lost 4 bases to trimming and J lost 7 bases; unmatched junction nucleotides: 2. The CDR3, as DNA: TGCAGCGTTGTAGCGGGGGGGCGCGGGGAGCTGTTTTTT. Its protein product is CSVVAGGRGELFF.

V is TRBV5-1 and J is TRBJ2-5; D may correspond to TRBD1 or TRBD2 (6 bases each). The germline V gene has CDR1 SGHRS and CDR2 YFSETQ. V shed 4 bases and J shed 2 bases, with 15 bases lying between them. This CDR3 is 15 amino acids long. As DNA, the CDR3 is TGCGCCAGCAGCCAGAGGGGGGAGGTACAAGAGACCCAGTACTTC. Translating gives CASSQRGEVQETQYF.

The chain is built from TRBV5-1 and TRBJ1-2, with D possibly being TRBD1 (6 bases). Trimming removed 2 bases from V and 9 bases from J, with 11 bases in between. Germline V lookup: CDR1 SGHRS, CDR2 YFSETQ. The CDR3 runs to 12 residues. DNA for the CDR3: TGCGCCAGCAGCTTTGACAGGAGTAGCTACACCTTC. Its protein product is CASSFDRSSYTF.

The CDR3 loop is CSVAAGPSSYNEQFF. Written as DNA, the CDR3 is TGCAGCGTTGCAGCGGGACCCAGCTCCTACAATGAGCAGTTCTTC. The gene calls are TRBV29-1 and TRBJ2-1; 7 nucleotides line up with TRBD2. Germline V gene lookup returns CDR1 SQVTM and CDR2 ANQGSEA. V shed 4 bases and J 0 bases; nucleotides not matched to a gene: 6. The CDR3 sequence is 15 residues long.

V and J are TRBV5-8 and TRBJ1-5, with D tentatively TRBD1 (6 bases). Germline assignment: CDR1 SGHTS and CDR2 YDEGEE. This CDR3 region has 18 residues. V was cut by 1 base and J by 0 bases, with 17 bases left in between. CDR3 DNA sequence: TGTGCCAGCAGCTTGAGTGGACAGACCCTTTATAGCAATCAGCCCCAGCATTTT. Translation gives CASSLSGQTLYSNQPQHF. Complete variable domain (other parts from reference TRBV5-8 and TRBJ1-5): EAGVTQSPTHLIKTRGQQATLRCSPISGHTSVYWYQQALGLGLQFLLWYDEGEERNRGNFPPRFSGRQFPNYSSELNVNALELEDSALYLCASSLSGQTLYSNQPQHFGDGTRLSIL.

This rearrangement joins TRBV28 to TRBJ2-7, with 7 bases lining up with TRBD1. The CDR3 consists of 16 residues. Germline V CDR1 and CDR2: MDHEN, SYDVKM. V lost 4 bases, J lost 2 bases, and 11 bases stayed unmatched. The CDR3 protein is CASSSPSQGVPYEQYF. The CDR3 region has the DNA TGTGCCAGCAGTTCCCCATCCCAGGGGGTCCCCTACGAGCAGTACTTC. Complete variable domain (other parts from reference TRBV28 and TRBJ2-7): DVKVTQSSRYLVKRTGEKVFLECVQDMDHENMFWYRQDPGLGLRLIYFSYDVKMKEKGDIPEGYSVSREKKERFSLILESASTNQTSMYLCASSSPSQGVPYEQYFGPGTRLTVT.

The chain links TRBV7-9 to TRBJ2-2, with D possibly TRBD1 on 6 matching bases. The CDR3 is made up of 15 amino acids. Germline loops: CDR1 SEHNR, CDR2 FQNEAQ (reference sequence). V was trimmed by 3 bases and J by 7 bases, leaving 15 bases between them. CDR3 region: CASSFKVGANGELFF. CDR3 DNA: TGTGCCAGCAGCTTCAAGGTGGGGGCGAACGGGGAGCTGTTTTTT.

The chain is built from TRBV15 and TRBJ2-7, with 7 positions matching TRBD1. Per the germline V gene, CDR1 is LNHNV and CDR2 is YYDKDF (reference sequence). The junction had 11 bases not matched to a gene; V was cut back by 4 bases and J by 5 bases. This CDR3 is built from 15 residues. This CDR3 reads CATSISDRTSDEQYF. CDR3 nucleotide sequence: TGTGCCACCAGCATCTCGGACAGGACTTCGGACGAGCAGTACTTC.

The chain uses TRBV5-1 and TRBJ2-1, with a weak D call TRBD2 (5 bases). CDR1 is SGHRS, CDR2 YFSETQ, per germline. This CDR3 comprises 15 residues. V dropped 4 bases and J dropped 8 bases, with 19 bases sitting between them. CDR3 nucleotides: TGCGCCAGCAGCCGCGTGTCCAAGGCGAGGGATGAGCAGTTCTTC. Protein sequence: CASSRVSKARDEQFF.